This T cell receptor beta chain emerged from a study of cytomegalovirus exposure and HLA in healthy donors. General study results and limits: In a later analysis, first-cohort TCR clusters were found to tend to co-occur in the 95 to 150 validation repertoires. Associated with cytomegalovirus, according to the listing, were 170 or so TCR beta chains.

TCRdb keeps only in-frame clones here, not all; method: immunoSEQ multiplex PCR. In the table there are fewer than 200,000 clones, more than 80% of which are singletons. A remark on this clone: Its specificity is not known.

V lost 6 bases to trimming and J lost 6 bases; unmatched junction nucleotides: 10. Germline V CDR1 and CDR2: MNHEY, SMNVEV (reference sequence). The CDR3 is 16 residues long. This TCR was recovered from a woman aged 18-29 years in good health and CMV-seropositive. The specimen was PBMCs. The V and J genes are TRBV27 and TRBJ2-7; 14 nucleotides match TRBD2. The CDR3 DNA reads TGTGCCAGCAGCCCCACCCTAGGACTAGCGGGGGGCGAGCAGTACTTC. It specifies CASSPTLGLAGGEQYF.